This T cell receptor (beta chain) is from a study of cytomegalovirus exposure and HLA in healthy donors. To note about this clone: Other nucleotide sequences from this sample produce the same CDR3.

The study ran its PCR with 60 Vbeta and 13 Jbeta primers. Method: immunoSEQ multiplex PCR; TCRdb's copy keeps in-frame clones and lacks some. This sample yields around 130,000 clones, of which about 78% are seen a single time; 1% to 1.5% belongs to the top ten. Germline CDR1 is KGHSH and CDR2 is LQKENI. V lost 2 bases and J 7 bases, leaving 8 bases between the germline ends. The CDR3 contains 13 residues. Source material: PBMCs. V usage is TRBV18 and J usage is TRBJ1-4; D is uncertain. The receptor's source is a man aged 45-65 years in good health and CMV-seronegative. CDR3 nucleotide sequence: TGTGCCAGCTCACCATTGAGGGCTGAAAAACTGTTTTTT. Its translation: CASSPLRAEKLFF.